These T cell receptor beta chains were read from a single sample in a study of blood T cell repertoires in COVID-19. Method: immunoSEQ multiplex PCR; TCRdb's copy keeps in-frame clones and lacks some. The sample lists over 250,000 clones, 65% to 90% occurring once. The sample was peripheral blood. The receptors were gathered from a human donor in a cohort sampled during active COVID-19. CDR3s include the opening cysteine and the closing phenylalanine or tryptophan.

cdr3_length	v_call	j_call	cdr3_aa
16	TRBV6-1	TRBJ2-1	CASSEAHSGSGGEQFF
14	TRBV29-1	TRBJ2-1	CSVDASGSYNEQFF
12	TRBV24-1	TRBJ2-5	CATSDSRETQYF
14	TRBV5-1	TRBJ2-5	CASSRASGQETQYF
14	TRBV6-2/TRBV6-3	TRBJ2-1	CASSHGTGHTEQFF
13	TRBV5-6	TRBJ1-1	CASLRQANTEAFF
16	TRBV7-9	TRBJ2-1	CASTRNPTVRGNEQFF
16	TRBV7-8	TRBJ2-7	CASSFPGQGGSYEQYF
13	TRBV25-1	TRBJ2-7	CASSEGGLYEQYF
14	TRBV4-3	TRBJ2-7	CASSQEDGRAHQYF
15	TRBV6-2/TRBV6-3	TRBJ2-1	CASSYISGTTSEQFF
15	TRBV11-2	TRBJ2-1	CASSSEGDRRIQEFF
16	TRBV7-9	TRBJ2-2	CASSSSGGGGSGELFF
13	TRBV10-3	TRBJ2-1	CAIGRTITNEQFF
16	TRBV9	TRBJ2-1	CASSVVASSGGNEQFF